The 30 T cell receptor delta chains below all came from one sample that was sequenced in a study of Vγ9Vδ2 T cells in congenital toxoplasmosis. A single-tube template-switch cDNA reaction was primed with TRGC- and TRDC-specific primers. The TRGC primer was designed to target TRGC1 and TRGC2 alike. TCRdb reprocessed the reads through CATT. The sample contains 730 or so delta-chain clones, 50% of which appear only once. Material: gamma-delta T cells from blood. Receptors originate from a child younger than 10 born to a mother with Toxoplasma gondii infection during pregnancy, either congenitally infected or uninfected (not recorded which).

By share, this clone counts as medium-sized. The chain has TRDV1 and TRDJ1; 12 nucleotides line up with TRDD3. CDR3 length: 21 amino acids. J was trimmed by 1 base and V by 0 bases; bases with no gene match: 15. Germline values: CDR1 TSWWSYY, CDR2 QGS. The CDR3 region has the DNA TGTGCTCTTGGGGAACTCCCCCCTACTGGGGGATACTTGGTCTCCACCGATAAACTCATCTTT. Translation: CALGELPPTGGYLVSTDKLIF.

As regards this clone: A far more abundant clone sits one base away, making this likely a read error. The V call is TRDV1, the J call TRDJ1; 8 bases agree with TRDD3. CDR1 and CDR2 from the germline V gene are TSWWSYY and QGS. This CDR3 region has 19 residues. The J segment lost 1 base and the V segment lost 4 bases, leaving 17 bases of the junction unmatched. This chain's CDR3 is CALGAQRAYFWGSTDKLIF. The CDR3 bases are TGTGCTCTTGGGGCCCAGCGGGCCTACTTCTGGGGGAGCACCGATAAACTCATCTTT.

Of note for this clone: This likely reflects a read error, since a far larger clone is one base away. The chain links TRDV2 to TRDJ2, with a weak D call TRDD3 (6 bases). The J gene comes from matching the DNA to germline here; TCRdb lacks it. CDR1 and CDR2 from the germline V gene are GEAIGNYY and EKD. V was clipped by 4 bases and J by 4 bases, with 9 bases between them. The CDR3 is 13 amino acids. The CDR3 sequence is CACETWGTAQLFF. DNA of the CDR3: TGTGCCTGTGAAACCTGGGGGACAGCACAACTCTTCTTT.

For this clone: This sequence is one base from a far larger clone and is likely a read error. Distinct nucleotide sequences in the sample also encode this CDR3. V usage is TRDV1 and J usage is TRDJ1; tentatively, D is TRDD3 (6 bases). The J gene, missing from TCRdb, was assigned here through DNA to germline matching. CDR3 length equals 23 residues. Germline V gene sequence: CDR1 TSWWSYY, CDR2 QGS. The V gene lost 1 base and the J gene lost 1 base, with 34 bases spanning the gap. The CDR3 region has the DNA TGTGCTCTTGGGGAACATTGCCCTTTCCACCTTATCTCTGGGGCCCCCTCCACCGATAAACTCATCTTT. This translates into CALGEHCPFHLISGAPSTDKLIF.

For this clone: A far larger clone differs by one base, so this is likely a read error. The chain recombines TRDV1 with TRDJ1; either TRDD2 or TRDD3 may supply D (6 bases each). The V gene lost 1 base and the J gene lost 1 base, with 34 bases spanning the gap. The length of the CDR3 is 23 residues. Germline values: CDR1 TSWWSYY, CDR2 QGS. CDR3 sequence: CALGEHYPFHLISGAPSTDKLIF. The CDR3 DNA follows: TGTGCTCTTGGGGAACATTACCCCTTCCACCTTATCTCTGGGGCCCCCTCCACCGATAAACTCATCTTT.

About this clone itself: This DNA translates differently at residue 8 from the TCRdb protein, which is that of a much larger clone; a read error is likely, and the protein shown is the DNA's own translation. The V call is TRDV2, the J call TRDJ2; 7 nucleotides agree with TRDD3. The J gene comes from matching the DNA to germline here; TCRdb lacks it. Per the germline V gene, CDR1 is GEAIGNYY and CDR2 is EKD. CDR3 length equals 13 residues. The junction had 1 base not matched to a gene; V was cut back by 0 bases and J by 7 bases. The CDR3 nucleotides are TGTGCCTGTGACACCTGGGGGAAAGCACAACTCTTCTTT. This sequence encodes CACDTWGKAQLFF.

This clone was picked up a small number of times. This likely stems from a read error, as it lies one base from a far larger clone. The rearrangement links TRDV2 to TRDJ1; 7 bases align to TRDD3. The CDR3 covers 16 residues. Germline V gene sequence: CDR1 GEAIGNYY, CDR2 EKD. The junction had 9 bases not matched to a gene; V was cut back by 3 bases and J by 0 bases. CDR3: CACDPQGDAYTDKLIF. CDR3 in DNA: TGTGCCTGTGACCCTCAGGGGGATGCCTACACCGATAAACTCATCTTT.

This clone was recorded only once. A far larger clone is off by one base, so a read error is likely. The gene calls are TRDV1 and TRDJ1; 10 positions agree with TRDD3. No J gene was available from TCRdb, and it was assigned here by a germline match of the DNA. Germline-derived CDR1 and CDR2 are TSWWSYY and QGS. J was trimmed by 1 base and V by 2 bases; bases with no gene match: 25. The CDR3 extends over 23 amino acids. The CDR3 DNA reads as TGTGCTCTTGGGGAAGATGGTACCTTCCTGTACCACTGGGGGATGTTGGTCACCGATAAACTCATCTTT. It codes for CALGEDGTFLYHWGMLVTDKLIF.

Details on this clone: A far more abundant clone sits one base away, making this likely a read error. The V call is TRDV1, the J call TRDJ1; 12 bases agree with TRDD3. The J gene, absent from TCRdb, was called here by matching the DNA to germline. Germline V gene sequence: CDR1 TSWWSYY, CDR2 QGS. The CDR3 has 19 residues. The V gene end was trimmed by 5 bases and the J gene end by 2 bases; junction bases not matched to a gene: 15. CDR3 sequence reads: CALGKPPLAWGIRTDKLIF. The CDR3 DNA is TGTGCTCTTGGGAAACCTCCACTCGCCTGGGGGATACGAACCGATAAACTCATCTTT.

Concerning this clone: TCRdb's entry gives the protein of a much larger clone, which mismatches this DNA's translation at residue 7, likely from a read error; the protein reported here is translated from the DNA. The rearrangement uses TRAV36/DV7 and TRDJ1; D uncertain. From germline, CDR1 is VTNFRS and CDR2 LTSSGIE (reference sequence). V lost 6 bases and J lost 0, with 18 bases in between. This CDR3 spans 15 amino acids. This CDR3 is CAEGVLIDNTDKLIF. The CDR3 nucleotides read TGTGCTGAGGGAGTACTGATCGACAACACCGATAAACTCATCTTT.

Points on this clone: This is likely an artifact of a read error, given a far larger clone one base away. The chain has TRDV2 and TRDJ1; D may be TRDD3 (6 bases). TCRdb offers no J gene call, so here the DNA was matched to germline to obtain one. The germline V and J ends were trimmed by 1 base and 2 bases, with 7 bases remaining between them. The CDR3 runs to 13 residues. Germline CDR1 reads GEAIGNYY; CDR2 reads EKD. CDR3 bases: TGTGCCTGTGACACATGGGGGACCGATAAACTCATCTTT. Encoded protein: CACDTWGTDKLIF.

Of note for this clone: A far larger clone is one base from this, pointing to a likely read error. The rearrangement links TRDV1 to TRDJ1; 8 bases are shared with TRDD3. No J gene is reported in TCRdb; it was inferred here by comparing the DNA with germline. There are 23 residues in the CDR3. Germline CDR1 reads TSWWSYY; CDR2 reads QGS. CDR3 protein: CARGDSPTLMGEGYWGGRDKLIF. CDR3 nucleotide sequence: TGTGCTCGTGGGGACTCTCCTACGTTGATGGGTGAGGGTTACTGGGGGGGACGGGATAAACTCATCTTT.

A word on this clone: The protein in TCRdb stems from a much larger clone and differs at residue 11 from this DNA's translation, likely a read error; here the protein is translated from the DNA. The rearrangement links TRDV2 to TRDJ1, with 12 bases identical to TRDD3. CDR1 is GEAIGNYY, CDR2 EKD, per germline. The CDR3 covers 15 residues. The V gene end was trimmed by 0 bases and the J gene end by 10 bases; junction bases not matched to a gene: 8. CDR3 coding DNA: TGTGCCTGTGACACCGCCAACTGGGGGATACCAAGACTCATCTTT. Protein sequence: CACDTANWGIPRLIF.

Turning to this clone: The protein given by TCRdb reflects a much larger clone and differs at residue 4 from this DNA's translation, likely from a read error; the protein shown is the DNA's translation. This chain joins TRDV1 and TRDJ1; no definite D call. TCRdb offers no J gene call, so here the DNA was matched to germline to obtain one. Germline V gives CDR1 TSWWSYY, CDR2 QGS. This CDR3 is 14 amino acids long. CDR3 loop: CALVEPIYTDKLIF. CDR3 DNA: TGTGCTCTTGTGGAACCAATCTACACCGATAAACTCATCTTT.

This clone was detected a few times. This likely reflects a read error, since a far larger clone is one base away. The chain joins TRDV2 to TRDJ1; 7 positions match TRDD3. Germline CDR1 GEAIGNYY, CDR2 EKD. The CDR3 sequence is 14 residues long. The junction had 6 bases not matched to a gene; V was cut back by 0 bases and J by 6 bases. The CDR3 region is CACDTWGKTNKLIF. CDR3 DNA: TGTGCCTGTGACACCTGGGGGAAAACCAATAAACTCATCTTT.

In regard to this clone: It is likely a read error: a sequence one base away is far more abundant. The gene calls are TRDV1 and TRDJ1; tentatively, D is TRDD2 (6 bases). The J gene is absent in TCRdb and was assigned here via DNA matching to germline. CDR3 length: 23 amino acids. V was cut by 8 bases and J by 3 bases, with 43 bases left in between. In germline, CDR1 is TSWWSYY, CDR2 QGS. CDR3 loop: CALPSDLSSEGTWWTLFPDKLIF. DNA for the CDR3: TGTGCTCTTCCTTCCGATCTTTCCTCAGAGGGAACCTGGTGGACCCTATTCCCCGATAAACTCATCTTT.

The chain is built from TRDV2 and TRDJ2; 10 nucleotides match TRDD3. TCRdb offers no J gene call, so here the DNA was matched to germline to obtain one. The V segment lost 1 base and the J segment 5 bases; nucleotides outside the gene matches: 15. CDR1 GEAIGNYY and CDR2 EKD come from the germline V gene. This CDR3 is built from 19 residues. The CDR3 nucleotides read TGTGCCTGTGACACTATCGATCGAGGCTTACTGGGGGATACAGCACAACTCTTCTTT. The encoded protein is CACDTIDRGLLGDTAQLFF.

As to this clone: This likely stems from a read error, as it lies one base from a far larger clone. Other DNA sequences in this specimen translate into the identical CDR3. The J gene is TRDJ1, the V gene TRDV3; 12 bases agree with TRDD3. Germline matching of the DNA provided the J gene here, since TCRdb leaves it blank. Germline CDR1 TVYSNPD, CDR2 GDNSRS (reference sequence). This CDR3 is built from 22 residues. V shed 3 bases, J shed 2 bases, and the junction held 28 bases outside the gene matches. The CDR3 sequence is CAFTWVLHHIYWGIPLTDKLIF. Written as DNA, the CDR3 is TGTGCCTTCACATGGGTGCTCCACCACATATACTGGGGGATACCCCTAACCGATAAACTCATCTTT.

Details on this clone: A far larger clone is a single base away, which makes a read error likely. The rearrangement links TRDV2 to TRDJ3; 13 bases are a match to TRDD3. TCRdb carries no J gene annotation; the J gene was assigned here by matching the DNA with germline. Germline trimming cut 0 bases from V and 0 bases from J; bases unmatched to any gene: 7. The CDR3 runs to 21 residues. Germline loops: CDR1 GEAIGNYY, CDR2 EKD. DNA for the CDR3: TGTGCCTGTGACACCGTACTGGGGGATACGCTTAGCTCCTGGGACACCCGACAGATGTTTTTC. This sequence encodes CACDTVLGDTLSSWDTRQMFF.

In the case of this clone: This likely reflects a read error, since a far larger clone is one base away. This chain links TRDV1 with TRDJ1, with 7 bases fitting TRDD3. The J gene, missing from TCRdb, was assigned here through DNA to germline matching. From germline, CDR1 is TSWWSYY and CDR2 QGS. Trimming took 0 bases from V and 7 from J; bases not matched to a gene: 26. This CDR3 has 21 amino acids. This chain's CDR3 is CALGELRGLLPTGESGGKLIF. Written as DNA, the CDR3 is TGTGCTCTTGGGGAACTGAGGGGTCTGCTTCCAACTGGGGAATCCGGGGGTAAACTCATCTTT.

About this clone itself: A far larger clone is just one base off, so this is likely a read error. This sequence joins TRDV1 and TRDJ1, with 7 nucleotides matching TRDD3. TCRdb leaves out the J gene; it was filled in here by matching the DNA to germline. Germline values: CDR1 TSWWSYY, CDR2 QGS. The CDR3 totals 21 residues. V shed 2 bases and J 2 bases; nucleotides not matched to a gene: 23. CDR3 DNA: TGTGCTCTTGGGGAAGTAGGGATCGATCCTCCGACCTGGGGGCAAACCGATAAACTCATCTTT. Amino acids: CALGEVGIDPPTWGQTDKLIF.

Worth noting for this clone: This likely reflects a read error, since a far larger clone is one base away. Other DNA sequences from this sample encode an identical CDR3 as well. The genes are TRDV3 and TRDJ1, with TRDD3 matching 12 bases. Germline values: CDR1 TVYSNPD, CDR2 GDNSRS (reference sequence). The CDR3 spans 22 residues. Trimming at V came to 3 bases and at J to 1 base, leaving 27 bases not matched to a gene. The CDR3 nucleotides are TGTGCCTTCACTTGGGTGCTCCACCACATATACTGGGGGATACCCCTCACCGATAAACTCATCTTT. Amino acid sequence: CAFTWVLHHIYWGIPLTDKLIF.

This clone was observed a handful of times. The likely explanation is a read error, given a far larger clone one base away. Other DNA sequences from this sample encode an identical CDR3 as well. The rearrangement links TRDV1 to TRDJ1; 10 bases fit TRDD3. The J gene was not available in TCRdb and was assigned here by matching the DNA to germline segments. Germline V CDR1 and CDR2: TSWWSYY, QGS. CDR3 length: 21 residues. The CDR3 loop reads CALGELRGLLPTGGSGGKLIF. DNA for the CDR3: TGTGCGCTTGGGGAACTGAGGGGTCTGCTTCCAACTGGGGGATCCGGGGGTAAACTCATCTTT.

In the case of this clone: A read error is likely here: a far larger clone is one base away. The genes are TRDV1 and TRDJ2; 7 bases are a match to TRDD3. Here the J gene came from matching the DNA to germline, since TCRdb omits it. CDR1 is TSWWSYY and CDR2 is QGS in the germline V gene. This CDR3 comprises 20 residues. V was pared by 1 base and J by 3 bases, with 17 bases of the junction left unmatched. The CDR3 nucleotides read TGTGCTCTTGGGGAACGTGAAGTCAGGGGGGGGATTGCTGTGACAGCACAACTCTTCTTT. Its protein product is CALGEREVRGGIAVTAQLFF.

This clone was counted only a few times. The chain employs TRDV2 and TRDJ1; 8 nucleotides line up with TRDD3. TCRdb does not report a J gene; here it was assigned by matching the DNA to germline references. Per the germline V gene, CDR1 is GEAIGNYY and CDR2 is EKD. This CDR3 is 18 amino acids long. The J segment lost 0 bases and the V segment lost 0 bases, leaving 11 bases of the junction unmatched. CDR3 sequence: CACDTVGDHFWDTDKLIF. DNA of the CDR3: TGTGCCTGTGACACCGTGGGGGATCATTTCTGGGACACCGATAAACTCATCTTT.

Turning to this clone: A far larger clone lies a single base away; this is likely a read error. V and J are TRDV2 and TRDJ3; TRDD3 matches at 13 bases. The J gene, not given by TCRdb, was assigned here from a germline match of the nucleotide sequence. Germline V gives CDR1 GEAIGNYY, CDR2 EKD. V was pared by 3 bases and J by 4 bases, with 14 bases of the junction left unmatched. The CDR3 consists of 21 residues. CDR3 sequence: CACDSVLGDTISSWDTRQMFF. CDR3 DNA sequence: TGTGCCTGTGACTCCGTACTGGGGGATACGATTAGCTCATGGGACACCCGACAGATGTTTTTC.

Comments on this clone: The mismatch at residue 10 between this DNA's translation and the TCRdb protein of a much larger clone likely reflects a read error; the protein shown is translated from the DNA. This rearrangement joins TRDV2 to TRDJ2; TRDD3 agrees at 9 bases. TCRdb carries no J gene annotation; the J gene was assigned here by matching the DNA with germline. Germline loops: CDR1 GEAIGNYY, CDR2 EKD. Trimming took 3 bases from V and 3 from J; bases not matched to a gene: 7. The CDR3 consists of 16 residues. CDR3 protein: CACDWGIKAVTAQLFF. As DNA, the CDR3 is TGTGCCTGTGACTGGGGGATAAAAGCTGTGACAGCACAACTCTTCTTT.

A remark on this clone: The amino acid sequence in TCRdb belongs to a much larger clone and departs from this DNA's translation at residue 10, likely a sequencing read error; the sequence shown is translated from the DNA. This chain uses TRDV2 with TRDJ2, with 9 bases aligning to TRDD3. The J gene, missing from TCRdb, was assigned here through DNA to germline matching. CDR3 length: 14 residues. CDR1 and CDR2 from the germline V gene are GEAIGNYY and EKD. The CDR3 protein is CACDTWGITVQLFF. The CDR3 nucleotides are TGTGCCTGTGACACCTGGGGGATAACAGTACAACTCTTCTTT.

Of note for this clone: A far larger clone is only one base removed, so a read error is likely. V gene TRDV2 combines with J gene TRDJ1; D unresolved. In germline, CDR1 is GEAIGNYY, CDR2 EKD. This CDR3 spans 13 amino acids. Here the CDR3 reads CACDTIGTDKRIF. In nucleotides, the CDR3 is TGTGCCTGTGACACAATTGGGACCGATAAACGCATCTTT.

This clone was picked up a small number of times. A far more abundant clone sits one base away, making this likely a read error. V and J are TRDV1 and TRDJ1; D is uncertain. In the absence of a J gene in TCRdb, the DNA was matched to germline to assign it here. Looked up from germline, CDR1 is TSWWSYY and CDR2 is QGS. This CDR3 contains 16 residues. V gave up 2 bases and J gave up 1 base, with 14 bases separating them. In nucleotides, the CDR3 is TGTGCTCTTGGGGAAGATAAGTTGGATCGCACCGATAAACTCATCTTT. As protein: CALGEDKLDRTDKLIF.